The next 28 T cell receptor beta chains were all read from a single sample in a study of T cells in localized non-small cell lung cancer. The method was immunoSEQ multiplex PCR; TCRdb's version includes in-frame clones alone and lacks a portion of them. Altogether some 30,000 clones are present, around 84% being singletons, with the ten largest covering about 36%. The starting material was peripheral blood, obtained before any cancer treatment. These receptors were taken from a male donor aged 60 or over with stage II squamous cell lung carcinoma.

This chain connects TRBV27 to TRBJ2-5; 10 bases align to TRBD1. This CDR3 comprises 17 residues. V was clipped by 0 bases and J by 4 bases; unmatched bases: 8. Germline lookup yields CDR1 MNHEY and CDR2 SMNVEV (reference sequence). CDR3 loop: CASSLSRTGGRVETQYF. The CDR3, as DNA: TGTGCCAGCAGTTTATCAAGGACAGGGGGACGGGTAGAGACCCAGTACTTC.

This chain uses TRBV18 with TRBJ1-5, with a tentative D call TRBD1 (5 bases). The germline gives CDR1 KGHSH, CDR2 LQKENI. This CDR3 has 14 amino acids. Deletions cut 2 bases from V and 5 bases from J, with 10 bases between. The CDR3 DNA reads as TGTGCCAGCTCACCAGGGGGGAGGGATCAGCCCCAGCATTTT. Translation: CASSPGGRDQPQHF.

This chain links TRBV21-1 with TRBJ2-7. TRBV21-1 is given as a pseudogene. There are 14 residues in the CDR3. The CDR3 region has the DNA TGTGCCAGCACCCCCGGGACCTGGAGATACGAGCAGTACTTC. It yields the protein CASTPGTWRYEQYF.

This chain links TRBV25-1 with TRBJ1-1; TRBD1 matches 7 bases. V trimming: 3 bases; J trimming: 0 bases; junction bases outside the gene matches: 4. This CDR3 has 15 amino acids. Germline-derived CDR1 and CDR2 are MGHDK and SYGVNS. The CDR3 nucleotides read TGTGCCAGCAGTGAGGCAGGGGGGTTGAACACTGAAGCTTTCTTT. This translates into CASSEAGGLNTEAFF.

This clone showed up just a few times. The chain combines TRBV6-6 with TRBJ2-7; no reliable D call. CDR1 is MNHNY, CDR2 SVGAGI, per germline (reference sequence). This CDR3 is 16 amino acids long. Trimming took off 4 bases at V and 1 base at J, with 17 bases between the two ends. The CDR3 nucleotides are TGTGCCAGCAGTTCGGTCAGAGAAACCTATTCCTACGAGCAGTACTTC. Protein: CASSSVRETYSYEQYF.

The rearrangement joins TRBV4-3 to TRBJ1-5; D is uncertain. Trimming removed 1 base from V and 3 bases from J, with 7 bases in between. The CDR3 runs to 14 residues. CDR1 is LGHNA, CDR2 YSLEER, per germline. This CDR3 reads CASSQGQTNQPQHF. DNA for the CDR3: TGCGCCAGCAGCCAAGGTCAGACCAATCAGCCCCAGCATTTT.

V is TRBV23-1 and J is TRBJ1-2, with D hard to call. TRBV23-1 is an ORF, with its function uncertain. This CDR3 is built from 9 residues. Trimming stripped 0 bases from V and 14 bases from J, with 4 bases between. The CDR3 DNA follows: TGCGCCAGCAGTCAATCGGAAACCTTC. Translated: CASSQSETF.

V is TRBV7-9 and J is TRBJ2-2; a possible D gene is TRBD2 (6 bases). Deletions cut 1 base from V and 6 bases from J, with 12 bases between. CDR1 is SEHNR, CDR2 FQNEAQ, per germline (reference sequence). The CDR3 contains 15 residues. For the CDR3, the DNA is TGTGCCAGCAGCTTAGGTCGAGGAGGGGCCGGGGAGCTGTTTTTT. Its protein product is CASSLGRGGAGELFF.

The gene calls are TRBV5-1 and TRBJ1-1, with unresolved D. The CDR3 totals 15 residues. CDR1 SGHRS and CDR2 YFSETQ come from the germline V gene. Trimming cost V 0 bases and J 1 base, with 10 bases left between them. CDR3 loop: CASSLELAGNTEAFF. CDR3 coding DNA: TGCGCCAGCAGCTTGGAGCTTGCAGGGAACACTGAAGCTTTCTTT. Complete variable domain (other parts from reference TRBV5-1 and TRBJ1-1): KAGVTQTPRYLIKTRGQQVTLSCSPISGHRSVSWYQQTPGQGLQFLFEYFSETQRNKGNFPGRFSGRQFSNSRSEMNVSTLELGDSALYLCASSLELAGNTEAFFGQGTRLTVV.

V gene TRBV2 combines with J gene TRBJ2-1, with D maybe TRBD1 (5 bases). This CDR3 contains 14 residues. V was trimmed by 5 bases and J by 4 bases, leaving 12 bases between them. The germline V gene has CDR1 SNHLY and CDR2 FYNNEI. CDR3: CASSPLTDYNEQFF. DNA of the CDR3: TGTGCCAGCAGTCCCCTGACAGATTACAATGAGCAGTTCTTC.

V is TRBV7-3 and J is TRBJ1-6; 7 nucleotides align to TRBD1. The CDR3 extends over 14 amino acids. V lost 5 bases, J lost 7 bases, and 5 bases stayed unmatched. The germline V gene has CDR1 SGHTA and CDR2 FQGTGA. CDR3: CASSRDSANSPLHF. The CDR3 DNA follows: TGTGCCAGCAGCCGGGACAGTGCCAATTCACCCCTCCACTTT.

This clone was seen a few times. The rearrangement joins TRBV28 to TRBJ1-1; D is undetermined. This CDR3 region has 15 residues. Germline CDR1 is MDHEN and CDR2 is SYDVKM. Trimming pared 7 bases from V and 0 bases from J, leaving 15 bases between. Written as DNA, the CDR3 is TGTGCCAGCACCCTTCAACTCATCATGAACACTGAAGCTTTCTTT. Protein product: CASTLQLIMNTEAFF.

The CDR3 region has the DNA TGTGCCAGCAGCCCAAGACAGGGGGAGAAAGCTTTCTTT. Translation: CASSPRQGEKAFF. This chain connects TRBV5-4 to TRBJ1-1; 9 bases match TRBD1. The CDR3 extends over 13 amino acids. V lost 4 bases, J lost 9 bases, and 7 bases stayed unmatched. Germline CDR1 is SGHNT and CDR2 is YYREEE (reference sequence). Supplemented by reference TRBV5-4 and TRBJ1-1, the full variable domain reads ETGVTQSPTHLIKTRGQQVTLRCSSQSGHNTVSWYQQALGQGPQFIFQYYREEENGRGNFPPRFSGLQFPNYSSELNVNALELDDSALYLCASSPRQGEKAFFGQGTRLTVV.

This chain connects TRBV25-1 to TRBJ2-1, with a tentative D call TRBD2 (7 bases). There are 14 residues in the CDR3. The V gene lost 6 bases and the J gene lost 3 bases, with 12 bases spanning the gap. The germline gives CDR1 MGHDK, CDR2 SYGVNS. CDR3 sequence: CASRQGGDYNEQFF. DNA for the CDR3: TGTGCCAGCAGACAGGGAGGGGACTACAATGAGCAGTTCTTC.

The chain joins TRBV7-3 to TRBJ2-3; 7 bases align to TRBD2. Germline loops: CDR1 SGHTA, CDR2 FQGTGA. The J segment lost 4 bases and the V segment lost 8 bases, leaving 0 bases of the junction unmatched. The CDR3 runs 11 residues. CDR3 sequence reads: CASGRADTQYF. CDR3 coding DNA: TGTGCCAGCGGGAGGGCAGATACGCAGTATTTT.

This rearrangement joins TRBV14 to TRBJ1-2; D unclear. Germline loops: CDR1 SGHDN, CDR2 FVKESK. V gave up 0 bases and J gave up 4 bases, with 9 bases separating them. The CDR3 length is 14 residues. The DNA of the CDR3 is TGTGCCAGCAGCCAAGAAAACGTACTCTATGGCTACACCTTC. It translates to CASSQENVLYGYTF.

The rearrangement links TRBV6-5 to TRBJ1-3; D is perhaps TRBD1 (6 bases). Germline V CDR1 and CDR2: MNHEY, SVGAGI. Trimming took 6 bases from V and 6 from J, leaving 18 bases between them. This CDR3 has 15 amino acids. CDR3 protein: CASRRDKSFLNTIYF. In DNA form, the CDR3 reads TGTGCCAGCAGGAGGGACAAATCTTTTCTAAACACCATATATTTT.

This clone was detected once. The chain combines TRBV30 with TRBJ2-5; D is unresolved. V was pared by 0 bases and J by 5 bases, with 7 bases between. This CDR3 spans 12 amino acids. Per the germline V gene, CDR1 is GTSNPN and CDR2 is SVGIG (reference sequence). The CDR3 sequence is CAWSVLDETQYF. As DNA, the CDR3 is TGTGCCTGGAGTGTACTGGACGAGACCCAGTACTTC.

This clone is a singleton in its sample. The genes are TRBV6-5 and TRBJ2-7; D ambiguous. Germline V gene lookup returns CDR1 MNHEY and CDR2 SVGAGI. V dropped 4 bases and J dropped 6 bases, with 10 bases sitting between them. The CDR3 has 12 residues. In DNA form, the CDR3 reads TGTGCCAGCAGTTCGTCGGGCCTCGAGCAGTACTTC. Translation gives CASSSSGLEQYF.

The chain recombines TRBV6-1 with TRBJ2-6; D is unresolved. This CDR3 is built from 16 residues. V was pared by 1 base and J by 3 bases, with 10 bases between. From germline, CDR1 is MNHNS and CDR2 SASEGT. CDR3 in DNA: TGTGCCAGCAGTGAAGGGACCGGGTATGGGGCCAACGTCCTGACTTTC. It specifies CASSEGTGYGANVLTF.

This clone was recorded a few times. A far more abundant clone sits one base away, making this likely a read error. The same CDR3 also results from other DNA sequences found in this sample. The chain joins TRBV4-1 to TRBJ2-3, with D unresolved. V lost 0 bases and J lost 4, with 14 bases in between. The CDR3 runs to 16 residues. In germline, CDR1 is MGHRA, CDR2 YSYEKL. In DNA form, the CDR3 reads TGCGCCAGCAGCCAAGAGGACCCCCCCTTCGCAGATACGCAGTATTTT. Protein: CASSQEDPPFADTQYF.

The CDR3 protein is CASSLAWGQGYEQYF. DNA for the CDR3: TGTGCCAGCAGCTTAGCGTGGGGACAGGGCTACGAGCAGTACTTC. The chain carries TRBV7-8 and TRBJ2-7; 9 bases map to TRBD1. The CDR3 runs to 15 residues. Germline V lookup: CDR1 SGHVS, CDR2 FQNEAQ. The trim removed 0 bases at V and 3 bases at J, leaving 3 bases unmatched.

The chain has TRBV19 and TRBJ2-7, with 10 bases lining up with TRBD2. The CDR3 sequence is 14 residues long. Trimming removed 6 bases from V and 7 bases from J; junction bases left unmatched: 9. Germline V gene data show CDR1 as LNHDA and CDR2 as SQIVND (reference sequence). The CDR3 bases are TGTGCCAGTAGCAACGGACTAGCGGTCTTGGAGCAGTACTTC. Encoded protein: CASSNGLAVLEQYF.

V gene TRBV19 combines with J gene TRBJ2-3; 9 positions match TRBD2. Germline CDR1 reads LNHDA; CDR2 reads SQIVND (reference sequence). The CDR3 is 17 amino acids. The V segment lost 5 bases and the J segment 5 bases; nucleotides outside the gene matches: 14. CDR3 region: CASSRSWLAGYVDTQYF. In nucleotides, the CDR3 is TGTGCCAGTAGTCGAAGTTGGCTAGCGGGGTACGTAGATACGCAGTATTTT.

This clone was seen once. The rearrangement links TRBV5-4 to TRBJ1-4, with D maybe TRBD1 (5 bases). V was pared by 0 bases and J by 6 bases, with 12 bases between. CDR3 length equals 15 residues. Germline CDR1 SGHNT, CDR2 YYREEE (reference sequence). CDR3 sequence: CASSLDAGLDEKLFF. CDR3 bases: TGTGCCAGCAGCTTGGACGCGGGGCTGGATGAAAAACTGTTTTTT.

The J gene is TRBJ2-1, the V gene TRBV6-1; 8 bases map to TRBD2. The V gene's germline CDR1 is MNHNS and CDR2 SASEGT. The CDR3 is 15 residues long. J lost 1 base, V lost 7 bases, and 6 bases had no gene match. For the CDR3, the DNA is TGTGCCAGCACTCAATTAGCGGGATCCTACAATGAGCAGTTCTTC. Protein sequence: CASTQLAGSYNEQFF.

V usage is TRBV12-5 and J usage is TRBJ2-5; TRBD2 matches 11 bases. Germline-derived CDR1 and CDR2 are LGHNT and FRNRAP. The CDR3 is 15 residues long. V shed 5 bases, J shed 5 bases, and the junction held 7 bases outside the gene matches. CDR3 amino acids: CASGDRLAGRETQYF. DNA of the CDR3: TGTGCTAGTGGTGATAGACTAGCGGGACGGGAGACCCAGTACTTC.

The V and J genes are TRBV30 and TRBJ2-2; D possibly corresponds to TRBD2 (7 bases). The V and J ends lost 4 bases and 3 bases respectively, with 27 bases between them. The CDR3 is made up of 19 amino acids. The V gene's germline CDR1 is GTSNPN and CDR2 SVGIG (reference sequence). In DNA, the CDR3 is TGTGCCTGGATCGGCTCACAGGGAGGGGATAGCGGAGACACCGGGGAGCTGTTTTTT. Protein sequence: CAWIGSQGGDSGDTGELFF.